This TCR beta chain originates from a study of blood T cell repertoires in COVID-19. About the research overall: In each case, the material was cDNA or gDNA derived from T cells, B-cell-depleted T cells, or PBMCs.

The V gene lost 3 bases and the J gene lost 6 bases, with 14 bases spanning the gap. Per germline, CDR1 MNHEY and CDR2 SMNVEV (reference sequence). This CDR3 has 14 residues. Original methodology: Estimation of nucleated cell counts was performed using reference gene primer amplification. The table came from immunoSEQ multiplex PCR; TCRdb's copy has only in-frame clones and leaves some out. V and J calls and clone size are given by that table; D and trimming were obtained from the DNA. The sample holds 160,000 or so clones; around 84% are singletons and the top ten take approximately 0.99%. The TCR sequence derives from a middle-aged man with acute or convalescent COVID-19. The gene calls are TRBV27 and TRBJ1-1; D is perhaps TRBD1 (5 bases). The sequencing sample was made of peripheral blood. Here the CDR3 reads CASSLLQGVPEAFF. The CDR3 coding sequence is TGTGCCAGCAGTTTGCTCCAGGGTGTCCCTGAAGCTTTCTTT.